Listed below are T cell receptor beta chains from one sample, sequenced in a study of cytomegalovirus exposure and HLA in healthy donors. Profiling relied on immunoSEQ multiplex PCR, and the TCRdb table lists in-frame clones only, not all of them. The data hold 150,000 to 200,000 clones, with 70% to 80% observed a single time. Sequencing was performed on PBMCs. These receptors all stem from a woman between 25 and 40 years old in good health and CMV-seropositive. Each CDR3 is given with its conserved first and last residue. Each record gives: V gene, clone size, D gene, J gene, CDR3 DNA, CDR3 protein. A D gene is named only where the DNA matches it firmly. Clone size appears in some rows only: once, few, many, or a class for an expanded clone.

v_call: TRBV9
clone_size: .
d_call: .
j_call: TRBJ2-4
cdr3_nt: TGTGCCAGCAGCGTAGCGTTGCCGGGAGACATAGCCAAAAACATTCAGTACTTC
cdr3_aa: CASSVALPGDIAKNIQYF

v_call: TRBV28
clone_size: .
d_call: .
j_call: TRBJ1-2
cdr3_nt: TGTGCCAGCAGTCCCATGGGGGCGCGACATGGCTACACCTTC
cdr3_aa: CASSPMGARHGYTF

v_call: TRBV19
clone_size: once
d_call: TRBD1
j_call: TRBJ1-2
cdr3_nt: TGTGCCAGTAGAGATGGGACAGGCGACTACTATGGCTACACCTTC
cdr3_aa: CASRDGTGDYYGYTF

v_call: TRBV28
clone_size: few
d_call: .
j_call: TRBJ1-4
cdr3_nt: TGTGCCAGCAGTTCCAACGAAAATGGTGCGACTAATGAAAAACTGTTTTTT
cdr3_aa: CASSSNENGATNEKLFF

v_call: TRBV19
clone_size: .
d_call: TRBD1
j_call: TRBJ2-7
cdr3_nt: TGTGCCAGTAGTAAAAATCTCGTCCGGGACAGGGTCTACGAGCAGTACTTC
cdr3_aa: CASSKNLVRDRVYEQYF

v_call: TRBV7-7
clone_size: once
d_call: TRBD2
j_call: TRBJ2-1
cdr3_nt: TGTGCCAGCAGCCCGCAGCTAGCGGGAGGATACAATGAGCAGTTCTTC
cdr3_aa: CASSPQLAGGYNEQFF

v_call: TRBV7-9
clone_size: few
d_call: .
j_call: TRBJ1-1
cdr3_nt: TGTGCCAGCAGCCCCCCTTCAGGGGTGAACACTGAAGCTTTCTTT
cdr3_aa: CASSPPSGVNTEAFF

v_call: TRBV7-2
clone_size: .
d_call: TRBD2
j_call: TRBJ2-7
cdr3_nt: TGTGCCAGCAGCTTAGTCGTAACTAGCGGGTTCTCCTACGAGCAGTACTTC
cdr3_aa: CASSLVVTSGFSYEQYF

v_call: TRBV19
clone_size: .
d_call: .
j_call: TRBJ2-5
cdr3_nt: TGTGCCAGTAGTATAGGGGGACAACTGCAAGAGACCCAGTACTTC
cdr3_aa: CASSIGGQLQETQYF

v_call: TRBV2
clone_size: .
d_call: .
j_call: TRBJ1-5
cdr3_nt: TGTGCCAGCAGTGTTGAGGTGGATCAGCCCCAGCATTTT
cdr3_aa: CASSVEVDQPQHF

v_call: TRBV4-2
clone_size: .
d_call: .
j_call: TRBJ2-7
cdr3_nt: TGTGCCAGCAGCCACGGGGAACTCTCCTACGAGCAGTACTTC
cdr3_aa: CASSHGELSYEQYF

v_call: TRBV5-1
clone_size: .
d_call: TRBD1
j_call: TRBJ1-4
cdr3_nt: TGCGCCAGCAGCGAACAGGGGGCGGATGAAAAACTGTTTTTT
cdr3_aa: CASSEQGADEKLFF

v_call: TRBV10-3
clone_size: .
d_call: TRBD2
j_call: TRBJ2-2
cdr3_nt: TGTGCCATTTCCGGGACTAGCTCTAACACCGGGGAGCTGTTTTTT
cdr3_aa: CAISGTSSNTGELFF

v_call: TRBV6-5
clone_size: .
d_call: TRBD2
j_call: TRBJ2-7
cdr3_nt: TGCGCCAGCAGTTACGCGACTAGCGGGTACGAGCAGTACTTC
cdr3_aa: CASSYATSGYEQYF

v_call: TRBV7-6
clone_size: few
d_call: .
j_call: TRBJ2-3
cdr3_nt: TGTGCCAGCAGCTTAGCTGGAGCGGGTCCCACAGATACGCAGTATTTT
cdr3_aa: CASSLAGAGPTDTQYF

v_call: TRBV6-6
clone_size: .
d_call: TRBD2
j_call: TRBJ2-7
cdr3_nt: TGTGCCAGCAGTTACTCTCTTTCGGGAGGTGGCCGGCAGTACTTC
cdr3_aa: CASSYSLSGGGRQYF

v_call: TRBV4-1
clone_size: .
d_call: .
j_call: TRBJ2-3
cdr3_nt: TGCGCCAGCAGTTCGGCGGGATTGGGGGATACGCAGTATTTT
cdr3_aa: CASSSAGLGDTQYF

v_call: TRBV2
clone_size: .
d_call: .
j_call: TRBJ2-2
cdr3_nt: TGTGCCAGCAGACTTACTAGCACCGGGGAGCTGTTTTTT
cdr3_aa: CASRLTSTGELFF

v_call: TRBV5-6
clone_size: .
d_call: .
j_call: TRBJ1-2
cdr3_nt: TGTGCCAGCCTAGACCCACGGGAGGGGGCTAACTATGGCTACACCTTC
cdr3_aa: CASLDPREGANYGYTF

v_call: TRBV4-2
clone_size: .
d_call: .
j_call: TRBJ2-7
cdr3_nt: TGTGCCAGCAGCCAAGAGACTACACCCTACGAGCAGTACTTC
cdr3_aa: CASSQETTPYEQYF

v_call: TRBV5-1
clone_size: once
d_call: .
j_call: TRBJ2-5
cdr3_nt: TGCGCCAGCAGCCGCGGGTCACAAGAGACCCAGTACTTC
cdr3_aa: CASSRGSQETQYF

v_call: TRBV6-5
clone_size: .
d_call: TRBD1
j_call: TRBJ2-1
cdr3_nt: TGTGCCAGCAGTTATCATCAGGGGGCCGAGCAGTTCTTC
cdr3_aa: CASSYHQGAEQFF

v_call: TRBV28
clone_size: .
d_call: TRBD1
j_call: TRBJ1-5
cdr3_nt: TGTGCCAGCAGTGCCGGGACAGGGGGCGGTCAGCCCCAGCATTTT
cdr3_aa: CASSAGTGGGQPQHF

v_call: TRBV2
clone_size: .
d_call: .
j_call: TRBJ2-7
cdr3_nt: TGTGCCAGCAAGGGGCCCTACGAGCAGTACTTC
cdr3_aa: CASKGPYEQYF

v_call: TRBV7-8
clone_size: .
d_call: .
j_call: TRBJ2-7
cdr3_nt: TGTGCCAGCAGCTTGATGGGCCCCTACGAGCAGTACTTC
cdr3_aa: CASSLMGPYEQYF

v_call: TRBV7-8
clone_size: .
d_call: .
j_call: TRBJ1-5
cdr3_nt: TGTGCCAGCAGCCACAGGGAGTATAATCAGCCCCAGCATTTT
cdr3_aa: CASSHREYNQPQHF

v_call: TRBV5-6
clone_size: once
d_call: .
j_call: TRBJ1-2
cdr3_nt: TGTGCCAGCAGCTTGGACCCCCAGAACTATGGCTACACCTTC
cdr3_aa: CASSLDPQNYGYTF

v_call: TRBV14
clone_size: once
d_call: TRBD1
j_call: TRBJ1-2
cdr3_nt: TGTGCCAGCAGCCAAACCAGGGGGCTTGGCTACACCTTC
cdr3_aa: CASSQTRGLGYTF

v_call: TRBV11-3
clone_size: .
d_call: .
j_call: TRBJ2-7
cdr3_nt: TGTGCCAGCAGCTTAGAGGGGAGCTCCTACGAGCAGTACTTC
cdr3_aa: CASSLEGSSYEQYF

v_call: TRBV30
clone_size: .
d_call: .
j_call: TRBJ1-5
cdr3_nt: TGTGCCTGGAGTAGGGGCGAGGGCAATCAGCCCCAGCATTTT
cdr3_aa: CAWSRGEGNQPQHF

v_call: TRBV6-5
clone_size: .
d_call: .
j_call: TRBJ2-5
cdr3_nt: TGTGCCAGCAGTTACTCCTATTCTCCCGGGGAGACCCAGTACTTC
cdr3_aa: CASSYSYSPGETQYF

v_call: TRBV6-5
clone_size: .
d_call: TRBD2
j_call: TRBJ2-2
cdr3_nt: TGTGCCAGCACCTTACACGGACTAGCCACCGGGGAGCTGTTTTTT
cdr3_aa: CASTLHGLATGELFF

v_call: TRBV25-1
clone_size: .
d_call: TRBD1
j_call: TRBJ1-1
cdr3_nt: TGTGCCAGCAGTGAATTAGGATTGGAGAACAGGGGTGCGTTTGCTTTCTTT
cdr3_aa: CASSELGLENRGAFAFF

v_call: TRBV9
clone_size: .
d_call: TRBD1
j_call: TRBJ2-7
cdr3_nt: TGTGCCAGCAGCGTAGAAGGGACAGGGATTTACCTCCTCGAGCAGTACTTC
cdr3_aa: CASSVEGTGIYLLEQYF

v_call: TRBV27
clone_size: .
d_call: .
j_call: TRBJ2-3
cdr3_nt: TGTGCCAGCAGTATCGGGACACCAAACCTCGGGGATACGCAGTATTTT
cdr3_aa: CASSIGTPNLGDTQYF

v_call: TRBV30
clone_size: few
d_call: TRBD2
j_call: TRBJ2-1
cdr3_nt: TGTGCCTGGAATATAAGACTAGCGGATTACAATGAGCAGTTCTTC
cdr3_aa: CAWNIRLADYNEQFF

v_call: TRBV19
clone_size: few
d_call: TRBD2
j_call: TRBJ2-7
cdr3_nt: TGTGCCAGTAGTACCGGGAGGGGTGTCAACGAGCAGTACTTC
cdr3_aa: CASSTGRGVNEQYF

v_call: TRBV5-1
clone_size: .
d_call: .
j_call: TRBJ2-1
cdr3_nt: TGCGCCAGCAGCTCCATGGACTACTCCTACAATGAGCAGTTCTTC
cdr3_aa: CASSSMDYSYNEQFF

v_call: TRBV10-3
clone_size: .
d_call: .
j_call: TRBJ2-7
cdr3_nt: TGTGCCATCAGTTTAGGGGTAACAGGAGCCTACGAGCAGTACTTC
cdr3_aa: CAISLGVTGAYEQYF

v_call: TRBV10-3
clone_size: .
d_call: TRBD1
j_call: TRBJ2-2
cdr3_nt: TGTGCCATCACCGGGACAGGGACCGGTGGCACCGGGGAGCTGTTTTTT
cdr3_aa: CAITGTGTGGTGELFF

v_call: TRBV5-6
clone_size: .
d_call: .
j_call: TRBJ2-1
cdr3_nt: TGTGCCAGCAGTCTCCTAGCGGAGCAGTTCTTC
cdr3_aa: CASSLLAEQFF

v_call: TRBV7-9
clone_size: once
d_call: .
j_call: TRBJ2-2
cdr3_nt: TGTGCCAGCAGCTTATCCCTAGCTGCCGGGGAGCTGTTTTTT
cdr3_aa: CASSLSLAAGELFF

v_call: TRBV7-8
clone_size: .
d_call: .
j_call: TRBJ2-1
cdr3_nt: TGTGCCAGCAGGGCCCAATCCTACAATGAGCAGTTCTTC
cdr3_aa: CASRAQSYNEQFF

v_call: TRBV30
clone_size: .
d_call: .
j_call: TRBJ1-5
cdr3_nt: TGTGCCTGGGTACAAAAAGCCTTAAGATGCCGGGGCAATCAGCCCCAGCATTTT
cdr3_aa: CAWVQKALRCRGNQPQHF

v_call: TRBV7-2
clone_size: .
d_call: .
j_call: TRBJ2-5
cdr3_nt: TGTGCCAGCAACATGGGGCGGCAAGAGACCCAGTACTTC
cdr3_aa: CASNMGRQETQYF

v_call: TRBV2
clone_size: .
d_call: TRBD1
j_call: TRBJ1-2
cdr3_nt: TGTGCCAGCAAACTAGGACAGGGGACATCCTATGGCTACACCTTC
cdr3_aa: CASKLGQGTSYGYTF

v_call: TRBV2
clone_size: .
d_call: TRBD1
j_call: TRBJ1-6
cdr3_nt: TGTGCCAGCAGTTTACAGGGGCGAAAGCATTTTAATTCACCCCTCCACTTT
cdr3_aa: CASSLQGRKHFNSPLHF